The present T cell receptor (beta chain) was sequenced within a study of Graves' ophthalmopathy and Graves' hyperthyroidism. Across the whole study: Samples of peripheral blood were obtained at initial diagnosis, prior to treatment of any kind. Points from the study as a whole: The study's model predicted ophthalmopathy progression at 70.59% sensitivity and 72% to 85% specificity.

This clonotype was recorded many times. No antigen is known for it. Deletions cut 8 bases from V and 7 bases from J, with 15 bases between. Germline CDR1 and CDR2: SNHLY and FYNNEI. There are 13 residues in the CDR3. Other autoimmune disease, uncontrolled infection, pregnancy and lactation led to exclusion. About 10 ml of fresh blood yielded the PBMCs by density gradient. The sequenced template was RNA, covering the TCR beta CDR3 region. First-round RT-PCR with HTBI primers preceded a second-round multiplex PCR. TCRdb reanalysed the multiplex PCR reads using MiXCR and keeps one entry per CDR3 protein. The top ten hold around 6.5% of the sample, which has fewer than 650,000 distinct CDR3 sequences, 22% seen once.

The rearrangement links TRBV2 to TRBJ1-5; D unclear. The TCR was taken from a young woman with stable Graves' hyperthyroidism. Some clones in this sample may be carry-over from other donors' samples. The sequencing sample was made of peripheral blood. CDR3 in DNA: TGTGCCAGCTGCATGGAAGGGTGGCAGCCCCAGCATTTT. Its translation is CASCMEGWQPQHF.